A single sample is the source of the 6 T cell receptor beta chains below, sequenced in a study of OX40 agonist ivuxolimab in advanced cancers. The library was produced with the immunoSEQ multiplex PCR assay. TCRdb took this table from immuneACCESS and kept in-frame rearrangements with V and J called. Such tables lack part of the clones; where checked against another copy, unresolved V genes explain under half of the gap, and the rest is unexplained. For this sample there are some 50,000 clones; around 88% appear just once. Jointly, the top ten make up roughly 13% of the sample. Sequencing used CD4+ or CD8+ T cells sorted from blood, obtained in a trial of the OX40 agonist ivuxolimab. These receptors originate from an adult with an advanced solid tumor such as melanoma, head and neck, liver or kidney cancer.

The rearrangement joins TRBV7-9 to TRBJ2-1, with a weak D call TRBD2 (6 bases). CDR1 is SEHNR, CDR2 FQNEAQ, per germline (reference sequence). V shed 4 bases and J shed 0 bases, with 19 bases lying between them. The CDR3 extends over 18 amino acids. DNA of the CDR3: TGTGCCAGCAGCTCCCCGACCGGGACTCCTAGCTCCTACAATGAGCAGTTCTTC. Its protein is CASSSPTGTPSSYNEQFF.

J is TRBJ2-1 and V is TRBV6-5, with D possibly TRBD1 on 6 matching bases. Germline V CDR1 and CDR2: MNHEY, SVGAGI. The CDR3 is 15 residues long. V was pared by 6 bases and J by 7 bases, with 19 bases between. This CDR3 is CASSGDTRGRNEQFF. CDR3 DNA sequence: TGTGCCAGCAGCGGGGACACCAGAGGTCGAAATGAGCAGTTCTTC.

The chain has TRBV6-1 and TRBJ2-1; no clear D. Germline V lookup: CDR1 MNHNS, CDR2 SASEGT. Deletions cut 1 base from V and 2 bases from J, with 9 bases between. The CDR3 is 15 residues long. The CDR3 loop is CASSEGGDPYNEQFF. The CDR3 region has the DNA TGTGCCAGCAGTGAAGGTGGCGACCCCTACAATGAGCAGTTCTTC.

The chain joins TRBV10-3 to TRBJ2-1, with 10 bases aligning to TRBD2. The germline gives CDR1 ENHRY, CDR2 SYGVKD. V lost 9 bases to trimming and J lost 8 bases; unmatched junction nucleotides: 10. This CDR3 contains 14 residues. The CDR3 sequence is CAIMTSGWSDEQFF. The CDR3 bases are TGTGCCATTATGACTAGCGGGTGGTCCGATGAGCAGTTCTTC.

The chain couples TRBV15 to TRBJ2-1; 11 bases match TRBD2. Trimming at V came to 4 bases and at J to 3 bases, leaving 8 bases not matched to a gene. The germline CDR1 and CDR2 sequences are LNHNV and YYDKDF (reference sequence). CDR3 length: 17 residues. As DNA, the CDR3 is TGTGCCACCAGCATAGAGGGGGGACTAGCGGACTACAATGAGCAGTTCTTC. Its protein is CATSIEGGLADYNEQFF.

This chain connects TRBV5-5 to TRBJ1-4, with D unclear. The V gene's germline CDR1 is SGHKS and CDR2 YYEKEE (reference sequence). The length of the CDR3 is 16 residues. V dropped 1 base and J dropped 1 base, with 11 bases sitting between them. CDR3 sequence: CASSLFPERTNEKLFF. CDR3 sequence (DNA): TGTGCCAGCAGCTTGTTCCCAGAGCGAACTAATGAAAAACTGTTTTTT.